This T cell receptor (beta chain) emerged from a study of T cells after yellow fever vaccination. The germline V gene has CDR1 MNHEY and CDR2 SVGAGI. Trimming stripped 2 bases from V and 2 bases from J, with 7 bases between. CDR3 size: 13 residues. Note on this clonotype: What it binds is not known.

Whole-study results and caveats: Contamination by abundant bulk-population clonotypes could be present in FACS-sorted repertoires. Post-booster reappearance was seen for most primary-vaccination clones (roughly 96% CD4, around 90% CD8).

UMIs and a universal primer site were added when TCR cDNA was made by 5'RACE template switching. One entry per CDR3 protein results from TCRdb running MiXCR on the 5' RACE reads. The table has some 240,000 distinct CDR3 sequences, approximately 3% seen once. Material: CD4+ T cells sorted from PBMCs, obtained 10 days after the yellow fever booster vaccination. The receptor's source is a man younger than 35 who received the YFV17D yellow fever vaccine. The chain uses TRBV6-5 and TRBJ2-7, with D unclear. CDR3: CASSYAPTYEQYF. The CDR3 DNA reads as TGTGCCAGCAGTTACGCCCCAACCTACGAGCAGTACTTC.